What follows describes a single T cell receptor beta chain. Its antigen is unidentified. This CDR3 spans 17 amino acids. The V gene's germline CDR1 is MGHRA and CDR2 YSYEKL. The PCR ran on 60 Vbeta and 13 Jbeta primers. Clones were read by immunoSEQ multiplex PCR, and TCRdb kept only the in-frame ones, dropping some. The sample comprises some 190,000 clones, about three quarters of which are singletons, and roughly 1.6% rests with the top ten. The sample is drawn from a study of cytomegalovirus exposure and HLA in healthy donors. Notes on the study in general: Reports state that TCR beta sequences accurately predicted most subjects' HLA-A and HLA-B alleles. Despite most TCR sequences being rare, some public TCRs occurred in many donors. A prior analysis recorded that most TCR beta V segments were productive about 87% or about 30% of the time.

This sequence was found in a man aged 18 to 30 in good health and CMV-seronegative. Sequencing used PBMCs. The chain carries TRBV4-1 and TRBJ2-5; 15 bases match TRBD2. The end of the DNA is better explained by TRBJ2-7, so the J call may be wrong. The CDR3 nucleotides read TGCGCCAGCAGCTTGGGACTAGCGGGAGGAATGGTGCGCGAGCAGTACTTC. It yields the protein CASSLGLAGGMVREQYF.